Shown below are 21 T cell receptor beta chains from a single sample sequenced in a study of T cell changes during pregnancy in multiple sclerosis (dated by TCRdb to between 2019 and 2020). The protocol used for the library was the immunoSEQ multiplex PCR assay. TCRdb provides this immuneACCESS table in a form limited to in-frame rearrangements. Some clones are lacking; in checked studies, under half of them reflect an unresolved V gene, and why the rest are absent is not known. The sample contains some 59,000 clones, approximately 90% of them found a single time. Clones ranked in the top ten supply 1% to 1.5% of the sample. Sequences were derived from peripheral blood, sampled in the second trimester of pregnancy. Receptors originate from a female donor with multiple sclerosis, enrolled in a pregnancy study.

This clone appeared once. The chain uses TRBV5-1 and TRBJ1-1, with 8 positions matching TRBD1. CDR1 is SGHRS, CDR2 YFSETQ, per germline. The V gene end was trimmed by 4 bases and the J gene end by 3 bases; junction bases not matched to a gene: 5. The CDR3 has 14 residues. Here the CDR3 DNA reads TGCGCCAGCAGCAAGGACAGGGCGGACACTGAAGCTTTCTTT. Encoded protein: CASSKDRADTEAFF.

The V call is TRBV5-4, the J call TRBJ2-2; TRBD1 agrees at 10 bases. This CDR3 region has 15 residues. The V segment lost 1 base and the J segment 4 bases; nucleotides outside the gene matches: 1. Germline V gene data show CDR1 as SGHNT and CDR2 as YYREEE (reference sequence). CDR3 sequence: CASSLWDRGTGELFF. CDR3 in DNA: TGTGCCAGCAGCTTGTGGGACAGGGGCACCGGGGAGCTGTTTTTT.

V gene TRBV5-4 combines with J gene TRBJ2-7, with TRBD1 identical over 8 bases. The CDR3 is 14 amino acids. V gave up 4 bases and J gave up 5 bases; unmatched junction bases: 8. CDR1 is SGHNT, CDR2 YYREEE, per germline (reference sequence). The CDR3 DNA sequence: TGTGCCAGCAGCCTGGACAGGGAGACCCACGAGCAGTACTTC. It codes for CASSLDRETHEQYF.

This rearrangement joins TRBV29-1 to TRBJ1-6; 9 positions agree with TRBD1. The ends lost 6 bases at V and 8 bases at J; junction bases unmatched: 5. Germline V lookup: CDR1 SQVTM, CDR2 ANQGSEA. CDR3 length: 13 amino acids. The CDR3 loop reads CSVARDRDSPLHF. The CDR3 bases are TGCAGCGTGGCCCGGGACAGGGATTCACCCCTCCACTTT.

Worth noting for this clone: Other DNA sequences in this sample translate to the same CDR3. The CDR3 protein is CASSIGTGSSYNSPLHF. CDR3 nucleotide sequence: TGTGCCAGTAGTATTGGGACAGGGAGCTCCTATAATTCACCCCTCCACTTT. The genes are TRBV19 and TRBJ1-6; 9 bases align to TRBD1. V lost 3 bases to trimming and J lost 0 bases; unmatched junction nucleotides: 3. CDR1 is LNHDA, CDR2 SQIVND, per germline (reference sequence). CDR3 length equals 17 residues.

This clone has only one observation. The chain recombines TRBV5-1 with TRBJ2-3, with D possibly matching TRBD2 (5 bases). Germline CDR1 SGHRS, CDR2 YFSETQ. The CDR3 contains 16 residues. The V end lost 4 bases, the J end lost 0 bases, and 15 bases lay between the germline ends. The CDR3 spells CASSTLGPGSTDTQYF. The CDR3 coding sequence is TGCGCCAGCAGCACCTTAGGCCCGGGGAGCACAGATACGCAGTATTTT. Full variable domain (rest looked up from reference TRBV5-1 and TRBJ2-3): KAGVTQTPRYLIKTRGQQVTLSCSPISGHRSVSWYQQTPGQGLQFLFEYFSETQRNKGNFPGRFSGRQFSNSRSEMNVSTLELGDSALYLCASSTLGPGSTDTQYFGPGTRLTVL.

J is TRBJ1-1 and V is TRBV29-1; D gene ambiguous. CDR1 and CDR2 from the germline V gene are SQVTM and ANQGSEA. V was clipped by 4 bases and J by 4 bases, with 13 bases between them. The CDR3 consists of 13 residues. Here the CDR3 DNA reads TGCAGCGTTGCATTAGTCGGAGGCACTGAAGCTTTCTTT. Its translation is CSVALVGGTEAFF.

The chain couples TRBV12-5 to TRBJ2-1; 11 bases match TRBD2. The CDR3 covers 20 residues. Germline values: CDR1 LGHNT, CDR2 FRNRAP. With 6 bases clipped from V and 3 bases from J, the junction kept 19 bases outside the gene matches. The CDR3 nucleotides read TGTGCTAGTGGCCTGATACGGCGGCTAGCGGGGGGCACCAGCTACAATGAGCAGTTCTTC. This codes for CASGLIRRLAGGTSYNEQFF.

This chain joins TRBV5-6 and TRBJ1-1; D might be TRBD1 (6 bases). The germline V gene has CDR1 SGHDT and CDR2 YYEEEE. This CDR3 has 14 amino acids. V was cut by 4 bases and J by 6 bases, with 16 bases left in between. CDR3 sequence: CASSPQVAGAEAFF. The CDR3 DNA is TGTGCCAGCAGCCCCCAAGTGGCAGGGGCTGAAGCTTTCTTT.

The genes are TRBV19 and TRBJ1-2; D unclear. This CDR3 contains 12 residues. Trimming cost V 5 bases and J 6 bases, with 10 bases left between them. CDR1 is LNHDA, CDR2 SQIVND, per germline (reference sequence). The CDR3: CASSPRADGYTF. The CDR3, as DNA: TGTGCCAGTAGTCCCCGAGCCGATGGCTACACCTTC.

This clone was counted a single time. This rearrangement joins TRBV5-1 to TRBJ2-1; weak D call: TRBD2 (6 bases). The CDR3 totals 14 residues. Germline loops: CDR1 SGHRS, CDR2 YFSETQ. Trimming removed 0 bases at V and 9 bases at J, with 13 bases between. CDR3 amino acids: CASSLAVSGREQFF. The CDR3 coding sequence is TGCGCCAGCAGCTTGGCCGTCAGCGGGCGTGAGCAGTTCTTC.

V gene TRBV9 combines with J gene TRBJ2-1; no clear D gene. Germline lookup yields CDR1 SGDLS and CDR2 YYNGEE. V was clipped by 1 base and J by 5 bases, with 7 bases between them. CDR3 length: 13 residues. The CDR3 here is CASSVRGDNEQFF. The CDR3 DNA is TGTGCCAGCAGCGTACGCGGCGACAATGAGCAGTTCTTC. Filled out from reference TRBV9 and TRBJ2-1, the complete variable domain reads DSGVTQTPKHLITATGQRVTLRCSPRSGDLSVYWYQQSLDQGLQFLIQYYNGEERAKGNILERFSAQQFPDLHSELNLSSLELGDSALYFCASSVRGDNEQFFGPGTRLTVL.

The chain couples TRBV18 to TRBJ2-1; D call uncertain. Trimming left V 1 base short and J 3 bases short, with 7 bases between. The CDR3 spans 14 residues. Germline V gives CDR1 KGHSH, CDR2 LQKENI. The CDR3 DNA reads as TGTGCCAGCTCACCACTTATAGACTACAATGAGCAGTTCTTC. This codes for CASSPLIDYNEQFF.

The CDR3 nucleotides are TGTGCCAGCAGTGTCCGGACAGGGGGTAGATCACCCCTCCACTTT. Amino acid sequence: CASSVRTGGRSPLHF. V is TRBV6-1 and J is TRBJ1-6, with 10 nucleotides matching TRBD1. The V and J ends lost 4 bases and 10 bases, in that order; junction bases with no gene match: 7. Germline V gene sequence: CDR1 MNHNS, CDR2 SASEGT. This CDR3 has 15 residues.

The chain recombines TRBV6-5 with TRBJ1-3; D unresolved. The germline gives CDR1 MNHEY, CDR2 SVGAGI. Trimming left V 4 bases short and J 0 bases short, with 7 bases between. The CDR3 runs to 14 residues. The CDR3 loop is CASSLGHSGNTIYF. DNA for the CDR3: TGTGCCAGCAGTTTGGGCCACTCTGGAAACACCATATATTTT.

This clone was detected once. The chain combines TRBV7-8 with TRBJ2-3, with TRBD1 matching 9 bases. V was clipped by 7 bases and J by 3 bases; unmatched bases: 14. This CDR3 region has 17 residues. Germline values: CDR1 SGHVS, CDR2 FQNEAQ. CDR3 protein: CASTSGRGDRATDTQYF. CDR3 nucleotides: TGTGCCAGCACCTCGGGTCGTGGGGACAGGGCGACAGATACGCAGTATTTT.

This clone occurred once. The chain combines TRBV5-1 with TRBJ2-5; D perhaps matches TRBD1 (6 bases). V dropped 3 bases and J dropped 5 bases, with 11 bases sitting between them. In germline, CDR1 is SGHRS, CDR2 YFSETQ. The length of the CDR3 is 13 residues. DNA for the CDR3: TGCGCCAGCAGCTCGACAGGTGGTGAGACCCAGTACTTC. Its protein product is CASSSTGGETQYF.

This chain connects TRBV6-1 to TRBJ2-7; 10 bases are a match to TRBD1. The J segment lost 9 bases and the V segment lost 4 bases, leaving 12 bases of the junction unmatched. The CDR3 sequence is 15 residues long. Germline V gene lookup returns CDR1 MNHNS and CDR2 SASEGT. CDR3 protein: CASSVPGTGEGRQYF. The CDR3 DNA sequence: TGTGCCAGCAGTGTGCCCGGGACAGGGGAGGGAAGGCAGTACTTC.

This chain joins TRBV7-9 and TRBJ2-7; D perhaps matches TRBD1 (6 bases). V lost 0 bases and J 8 bases, leaving 14 bases between the germline ends. Per the germline V gene, CDR1 is SEHNR and CDR2 is FQNEAQ (reference sequence). CDR3 length: 14 amino acids. In DNA form, the CDR3 reads TGTGCCAGCAGCTTAGCGCGGACAGCAAATAAGCAGTACTTC. Its protein product is CASSLARTANKQYF.

This chain connects TRBV14 to TRBJ1-1; 7 bases are shared with TRBD1. CDR1 SGHDN and CDR2 FVKESK come from the germline V gene. J lost 7 bases, V lost 4 bases, and 9 bases had no gene match. This CDR3 region has 14 residues. CDR3 nucleotide sequence: TGTGCCAGCAGCCCAGGGACAGCGAGAGGTGAAGCTTTCTTT. This gives the protein CASSPGTARGEAFF.

V usage is TRBV5-1 and J usage is TRBJ2-5; TRBD1 is a possible D gene (5 bases). Deletions cut 6 bases from V and 5 bases from J, with 20 bases between. This CDR3 has 15 residues. The germline gives CDR1 SGHRS, CDR2 YFSETQ. The CDR3 loop is CASTPQGGSAETQYF. In nucleotides, the CDR3 is TGCGCCAGCACCCCCCAGGGCGGATCGGCCGAGACCCAGTACTTC.